These 2 T cell receptor beta chains share one sample of origin, sequenced in a study of Ad26.COV2.S vaccination and SARS-CoV-2 variants. Treatment: around 19 received Ad26.COV2.S at low or high dose, single or two shots; several received placebo; per-sample allocation not given. Sampling happened 63 days after the first vaccine or placebo injection. The protocol was immunoSEQ multiplex PCR, while the TCRdb copy is restricted to in-frame clones and leaves out a portion. The repertoire has a few hundred thousand clones, roughly 88% of them found once; the top ten carry around 5%. Source: peripheral blood, taken in a trial of Ad26.COV2.S vaccine versus placebo. The receptors derive from a person aged 18-65 years who received the Ad26.COV2.S COVID-19 vaccine or a placebo.

This clone occurred once. The chain recombines TRBV10-3 with TRBJ2-1; 14 nucleotides align to TRBD2. CDR1 is ENHRY, CDR2 SYGVKD, per germline. The CDR3 has 18 amino acids. V dropped 4 bases and J dropped 4; count of bases not matched to a gene: 9. DNA for the CDR3: TGTGCCATCAGTGGGGAGGTAGGACTAGCGGGAGGATACAATGAGCAGTTCTTC. Its translation is CAISGEVGLAGGYNEQFF.

The chain combines TRBV2 with TRBJ1-3, with D possibly being TRBD1 (5 bases). The germline CDR1 and CDR2 sequences are SNHLY and FYNNEI. Trimming removed 3 bases at V and 0 bases at J, with 12 bases between. This CDR3 contains 16 residues. In DNA, the CDR3 is TGTGCCAGCAGTGAGGGACCGGCGAGCTCTGGAAACACCATATATTTT. Translation gives CASSEGPASSGNTIYF.